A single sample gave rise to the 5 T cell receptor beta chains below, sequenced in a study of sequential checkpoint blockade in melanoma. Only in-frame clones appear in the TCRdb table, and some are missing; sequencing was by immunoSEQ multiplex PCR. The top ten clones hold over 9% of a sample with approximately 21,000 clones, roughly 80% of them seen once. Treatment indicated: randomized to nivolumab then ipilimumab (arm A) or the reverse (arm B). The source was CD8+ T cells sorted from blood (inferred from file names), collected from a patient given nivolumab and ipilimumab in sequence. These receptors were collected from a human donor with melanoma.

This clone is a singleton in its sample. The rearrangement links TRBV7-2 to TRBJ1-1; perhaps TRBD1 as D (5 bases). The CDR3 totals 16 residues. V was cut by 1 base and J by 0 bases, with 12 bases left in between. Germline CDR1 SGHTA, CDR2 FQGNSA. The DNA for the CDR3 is TGTGCCAGCAGCTTAGGTAGGAGGGGAATGAACACTGAAGCTTTCTTT. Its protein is CASSLGRRGMNTEAFF.

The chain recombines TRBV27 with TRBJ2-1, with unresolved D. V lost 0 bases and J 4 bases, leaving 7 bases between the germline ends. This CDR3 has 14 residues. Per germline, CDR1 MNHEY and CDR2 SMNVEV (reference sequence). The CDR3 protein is CASSLSETYNEQFF. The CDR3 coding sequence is TGTGCCAGCAGTTTATCAGAAACTTACAATGAGCAGTTCTTC.

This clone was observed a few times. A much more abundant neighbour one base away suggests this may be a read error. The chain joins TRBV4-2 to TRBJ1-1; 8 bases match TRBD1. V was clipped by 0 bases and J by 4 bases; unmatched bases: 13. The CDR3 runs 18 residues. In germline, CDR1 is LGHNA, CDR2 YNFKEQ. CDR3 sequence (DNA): TGTGCCAGCAGCCAAGATCTGGGGCAGGGGGCCTTGGCCACTGAAGCTTTCTTT. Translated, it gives CASSQDLGQGALATEAFF.

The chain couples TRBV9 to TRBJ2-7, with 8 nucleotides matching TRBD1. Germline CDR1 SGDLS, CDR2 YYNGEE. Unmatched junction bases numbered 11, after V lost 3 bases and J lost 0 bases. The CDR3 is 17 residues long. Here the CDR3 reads CASSGPETGAPSYEQYF. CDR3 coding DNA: TGTGCCAGCAGCGGACCCGAGACAGGGGCCCCCTCCTACGAGCAGTACTTC. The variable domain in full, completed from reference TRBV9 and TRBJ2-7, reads DSGVTQTPKHLITATGQRVTLRCSPRSGDLSVYWYQQSLDQGLQFLIQYYNGEERAKGNILERFSAQQFPDLHSELNLSSLELGDSALYFCASSGPETGAPSYEQYFGPGTRLTVT.

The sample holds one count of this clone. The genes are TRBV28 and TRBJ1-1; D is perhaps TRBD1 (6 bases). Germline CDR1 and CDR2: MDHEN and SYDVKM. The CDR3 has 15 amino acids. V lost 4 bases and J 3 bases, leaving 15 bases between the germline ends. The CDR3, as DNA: TGTGCCAGCAGTTCCTACAGGGAAAGGGACACTGAAGCTTTCTTT. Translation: CASSSYRERDTEAFF.